This T cell receptor (beta chain) was documented in a study of blood T cells in healthy people across ages. This clonotype was observed a few times. Its antigen is currently unknown. Broader study findings: A strong correlation was found between TCR beta diversity and the percentage of naive T cells.

With a J-beta primer mix and a sample-barcoded 5' primer, a second PCR ran roughly 7 to 11 cycles. TCRdb re-called the 5' RACE reads through MiXCR, storing one row per CDR3 protein. The table lists about 1.6 million distinct CDR3 sequences, 34% of them singletons. Trimming removed 3 bases from V and 4 bases from J, with 13 bases in between. Germline V lookup: CDR1 DFQATT, CDR2 SNEGSKA (reference sequence). The CDR3 has 13 amino acids. Russia was home to the donors, healthy Caucasian individuals aged roughly 6 to 100. The sequence came from a woman aged 30 to 39 in good health. The specimen sequenced was blood. The chain employs TRBV20-1 and TRBJ2-7; D remains unclear. DNA of the CDR3: TGCAGTGCTAGTCGCGTCGAAGAATACGAGCAGTACTTC. This translates into CSASRVEEYEQYF.